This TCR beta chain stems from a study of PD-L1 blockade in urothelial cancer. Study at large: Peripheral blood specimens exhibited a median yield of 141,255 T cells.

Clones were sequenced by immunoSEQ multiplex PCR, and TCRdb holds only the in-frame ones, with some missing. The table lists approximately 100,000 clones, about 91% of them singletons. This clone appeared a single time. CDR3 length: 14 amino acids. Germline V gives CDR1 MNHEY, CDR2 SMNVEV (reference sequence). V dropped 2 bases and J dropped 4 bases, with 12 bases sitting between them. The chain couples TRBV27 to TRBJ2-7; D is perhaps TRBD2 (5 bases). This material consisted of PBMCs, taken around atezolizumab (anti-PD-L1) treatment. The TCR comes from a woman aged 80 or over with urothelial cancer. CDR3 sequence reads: CASSLAGLIYEQYF. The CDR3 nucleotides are TGTGCCAGCAGTTTAGCGGGTCTTATATACGAGCAGTACTTC.